This entry is about one T cell receptor (beta chain). The PCR contained 60 Vbeta and 13 Jbeta primers. Libraries were prepared by immunoSEQ multiplex PCR; TCRdb keeps only in-frame clonotypes and omits some of them. The table lists about 43,000 clones, around 64% of them singletons. These data belong to a study of cytomegalovirus exposure and HLA in healthy donors. From germline, CDR1 is SQVTM and CDR2 ANQGSEA. The CDR3 sequence is 11 residues long. V lost 6 bases, J lost 9 bases, and 12 bases lay in between. The sequence derives from a human donor in good health. Material: PBMCs. This sequence joins TRBV29-1 and TRBJ2-1; maybe TRBD2 (6 bases). CDR3: CSVFRGGEQFF. CDR3 DNA sequence: TGCAGCGTATTTCGGGGAGGTGAGCAGTTCTTC.